A single T cell receptor (beta chain) is shown here with its context. Its cognate antigen is unknown. This sample was included in a study of cytomegalovirus exposure and HLA in healthy donors. Study outcomes and limitations: Analyses of presence and absence presupposed an approximately uniform sequencing depth across donors.

J gave up 6 bases and V 0 bases, and 3 bases lay outside the gene matches. Germline CDR1 and CDR2: MNHEY and SVGAGI. The CDR3 has 14 amino acids. 60 Vbeta and 13 Jbeta primers were used in PCR. Data came from immunoSEQ multiplex PCR; TCRdb stores just in-frame clones and leaves some out. Of 100,000 to 150,000 clones in the sample, about two thirds are singletons; the top ten hold less than 4.5%. The sequence was collected from a man in his thirties or forties in good health and CMV-seronegative. V gene TRBV6-5 combines with J gene TRBJ1-1; 8 bases align to TRBD1. Sequences were obtained from PBMCs. Here the CDR3 DNA reads TGTGCCAGCAGTTACTCGAACAGGGGGGCTGAAGCTTTCTTT. Residues: CASSYSNRGAEAFF.